This paragraph reports one T cell receptor (beta chain). As handled by the study authors: Nucleated cell counts were estimated from reference gene primer amplification. TCRdb's copy holds only in-frame clones and misses some; the assay was immunoSEQ multiplex PCR. V and J calls and clone size are as listed in that table; D and trimming were resolved from the DNA. This table has around 140,000 clones, roughly 78% appearing once. This sample is drawn from a study of blood T cell repertoires in COVID-19. Whole-study context: Specimens from acute and convalescent COVID-19 originated in the United States, Italy and Spain. In each case, the material was cDNA or gDNA derived from T cells, B-cell-depleted T cells, or PBMCs.

Germline CDR1 and CDR2: MNHEY and SVGAGI. V shed 0 bases, J shed 6 bases, and the junction held 2 bases outside the gene matches. This CDR3 spans 15 amino acids. Material: peripheral blood. The rearrangement links TRBV6-5 to TRBJ1-6, with 7 positions matching TRBD1. The sequence was collected from a human donor with acute or convalescent COVID-19. The donor label of this sample is uncertain. The CDR3 reads CASSYSGQLNSPLHF. CDR3 in DNA: TGTGCCAGCAGTTACTCGGGACAGCTTAATTCACCCCTCCACTTT.